The clone carrying this T cell receptor (beta chain) was seen ten or more times. What it recognizes is unknown. CDR3 length: 14 amino acids. V was pared by 7 bases and J by 2 bases, with 18 bases between. Germline assignment: CDR1 DFQATT and CDR2 SNEGSKA (reference sequence). It was by quantitative 5'-RACE with molecular barcodes that TCR beta libraries were made. TCRdb reprocessed the 5' RACE reads via MiXCR and lists one record per CDR3 protein. In the table there are more than 650,000 distinct CDR3 sequences, approximately 10% of which are singletons. This sample was taken from a study of CD8 T cells in ankylosing spondylitis. Broader study findings: Within ankylosing spondylitis blood, a TCR beta motif made up of fewer than ten highly homologous variants appeared to be characteristic. Within matched ankylosing spondylitis synovial fluid, disease-linked clones were reportedly significantly enriched. Disease-linked clones bore a CD8+ phenotype and were relatively rare in peripheral blood.

The sequenced sample was blood, either unsorted or a sorted T cell fraction (not recorded which). The V call is TRBV20-1, the J call TRBJ2-7; tentatively, D is TRBD1 (5 bases). The source is a male donor with ankylosing spondylitis. CDR3 sequence reads: CSVTPGRAPYEQYF. CDR3 DNA sequence: TGCAGTGTCACCCCCGGCAGGGCGCCCTACGAGCAGTACTTC.